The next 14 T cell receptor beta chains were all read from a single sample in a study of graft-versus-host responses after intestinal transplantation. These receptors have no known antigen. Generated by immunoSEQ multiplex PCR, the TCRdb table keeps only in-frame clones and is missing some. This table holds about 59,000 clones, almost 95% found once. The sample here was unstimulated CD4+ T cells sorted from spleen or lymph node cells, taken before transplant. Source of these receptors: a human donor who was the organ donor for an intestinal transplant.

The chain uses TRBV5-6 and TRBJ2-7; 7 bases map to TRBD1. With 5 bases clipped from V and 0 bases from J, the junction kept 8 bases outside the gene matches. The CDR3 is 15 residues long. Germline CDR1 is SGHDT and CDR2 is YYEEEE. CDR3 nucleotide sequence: TGTGCCAGCAGACGAGATCCAGGGGGCTCCTACGAGCAGTACTTC. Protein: CASRRDPGGSYEQYF.

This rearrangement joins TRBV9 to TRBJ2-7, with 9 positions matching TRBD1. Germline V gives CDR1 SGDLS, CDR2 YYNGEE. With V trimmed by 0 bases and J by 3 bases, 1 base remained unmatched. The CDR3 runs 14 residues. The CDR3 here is CASSVGGQGYEQYF. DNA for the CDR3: TGTGCCAGCAGCGTAGGGGGACAGGGCTACGAGCAGTACTTC.

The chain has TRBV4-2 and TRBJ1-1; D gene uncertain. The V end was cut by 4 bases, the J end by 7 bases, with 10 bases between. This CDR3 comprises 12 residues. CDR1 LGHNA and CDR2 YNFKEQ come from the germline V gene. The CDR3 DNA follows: TGTGCCAGCAGCCTCCCTACGGGTGAAGCTTTCTTT. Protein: CASSLPTGEAFF.

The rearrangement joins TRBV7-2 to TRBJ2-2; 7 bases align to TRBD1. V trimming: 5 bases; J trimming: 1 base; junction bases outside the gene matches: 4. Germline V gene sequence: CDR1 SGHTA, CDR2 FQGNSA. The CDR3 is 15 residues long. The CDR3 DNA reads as TGTGCCAGCAGCCGCAGGACAGGGAACACCGGGGAGCTGTTTTTT. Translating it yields CASSRRTGNTGELFF.

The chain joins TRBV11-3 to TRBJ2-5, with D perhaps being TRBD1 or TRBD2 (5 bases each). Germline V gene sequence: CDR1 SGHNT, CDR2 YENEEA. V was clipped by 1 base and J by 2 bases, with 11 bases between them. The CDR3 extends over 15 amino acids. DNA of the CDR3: TGTGCCAGCAGCTTAGGTTGGGGGAATCAAGAGACCCAGTACTTC. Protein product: CASSLGWGNQETQYF.

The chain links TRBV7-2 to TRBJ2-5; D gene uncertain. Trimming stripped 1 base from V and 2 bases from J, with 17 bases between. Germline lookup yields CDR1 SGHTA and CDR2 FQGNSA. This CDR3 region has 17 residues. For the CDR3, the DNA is TGTGCCAGCAGCTTAGGGATCGGGCCGACGTTTCAAGAGACCCAGTACTTC. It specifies CASSLGIGPTFQETQYF.

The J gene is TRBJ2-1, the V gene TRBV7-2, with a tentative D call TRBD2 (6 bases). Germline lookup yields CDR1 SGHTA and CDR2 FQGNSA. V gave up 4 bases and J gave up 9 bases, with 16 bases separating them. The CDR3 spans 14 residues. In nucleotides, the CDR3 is TGTGCCAGCAGCTCGCGACTAGGAGGGGTTGAGCAGTTCTTC. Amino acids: CASSSRLGGVEQFF.

The CDR3 sequence is CASSLLDRDTEAFF. CDR3 in DNA: TGCGCCAGCAGCCTACTGGACAGGGACACTGAAGCTTTCTTT. The chain links TRBV5-1 to TRBJ1-1, with TRBD1 matching 8 bases. The CDR3 sequence is 14 residues long. V lost 4 bases and J lost 3; bases outside the gene matches: 5. Germline-derived CDR1 and CDR2 are SGHRS and YFSETQ.

The CDR3 DNA follows: TGTGCCACCAGCCAGGGGGGGGACGGGACCCAGTACTTC. Its protein product is CATSQGGDGTQYF. The genes are TRBV15 and TRBJ2-5; D assignment may be TRBD1 or TRBD2 (7 bases each). V shed 5 bases and J shed 7 bases, with 14 bases lying between them. CDR3 length equals 13 residues. Germline V gene lookup returns CDR1 LNHNV and CDR2 YYDKDF (reference sequence).

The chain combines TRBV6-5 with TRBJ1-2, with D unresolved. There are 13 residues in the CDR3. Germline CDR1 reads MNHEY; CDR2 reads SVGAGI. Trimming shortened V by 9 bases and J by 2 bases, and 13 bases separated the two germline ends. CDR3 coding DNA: TGTGCCAGTTATACGGCAGGAAACTATGGCTACACCTTC. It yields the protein CASYTAGNYGYTF.

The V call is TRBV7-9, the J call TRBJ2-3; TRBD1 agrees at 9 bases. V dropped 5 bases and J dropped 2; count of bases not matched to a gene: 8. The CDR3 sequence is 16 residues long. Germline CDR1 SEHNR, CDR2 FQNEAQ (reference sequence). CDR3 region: CASSLLGDRATDTQYF. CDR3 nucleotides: TGTGCCAGCAGCCTACTGGGGGACAGGGCCACAGATACGCAGTATTTT.

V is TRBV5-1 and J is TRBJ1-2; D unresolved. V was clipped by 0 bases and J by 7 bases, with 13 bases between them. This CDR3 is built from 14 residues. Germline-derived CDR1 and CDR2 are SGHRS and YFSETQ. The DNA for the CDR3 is TGCGCCAGCAGCTTGGGACCCGGGTCGGGTGGCTACACCTTC. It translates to CASSLGPGSGGYTF.

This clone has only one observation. Here the CDR3 reads CASRQDRSNTGELFF. Here the CDR3 DNA reads TGTGCCAGCAGACAGGACAGATCGAACACCGGGGAGCTGTTTTTT. The V gene is TRBV7-9, the J gene TRBJ2-2; D perhaps matches TRBD1 (6 bases). The germline gives CDR1 SEHNR, CDR2 FQNEAQ (reference sequence). The CDR3 totals 15 residues. V was clipped by 6 bases and J by 0 bases, with 11 bases between them.

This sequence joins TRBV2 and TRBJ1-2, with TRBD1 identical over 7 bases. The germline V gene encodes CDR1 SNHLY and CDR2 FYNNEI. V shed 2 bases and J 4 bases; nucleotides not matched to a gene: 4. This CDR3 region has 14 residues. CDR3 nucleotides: TGTGCCAGCAGTGAATCGGGACAGCCCTATGGCTACACCTTC. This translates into CASSESGQPYGYTF.